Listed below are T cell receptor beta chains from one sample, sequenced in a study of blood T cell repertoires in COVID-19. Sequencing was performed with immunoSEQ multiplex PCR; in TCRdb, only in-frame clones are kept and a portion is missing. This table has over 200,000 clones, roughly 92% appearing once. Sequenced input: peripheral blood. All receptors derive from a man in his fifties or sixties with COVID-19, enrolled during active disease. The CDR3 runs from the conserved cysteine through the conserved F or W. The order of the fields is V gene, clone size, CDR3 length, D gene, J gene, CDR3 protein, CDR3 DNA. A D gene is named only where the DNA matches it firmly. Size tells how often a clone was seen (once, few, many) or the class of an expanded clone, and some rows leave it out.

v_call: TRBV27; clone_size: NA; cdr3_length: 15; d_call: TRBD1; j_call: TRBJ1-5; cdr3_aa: CASRAGTVENQPQHF; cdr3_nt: TGTGCCAGCAGAGCAGGGACAGTTGAGAATCAGCCCCAGCATTTT
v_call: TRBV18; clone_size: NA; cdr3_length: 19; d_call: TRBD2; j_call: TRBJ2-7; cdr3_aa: CASSPPVAGGATYIYEQYF; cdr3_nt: TGTGCCAGCTCACCACCTGTAGCGGGAGGAGCCACCTACATCTACGAGCAGTACTTC
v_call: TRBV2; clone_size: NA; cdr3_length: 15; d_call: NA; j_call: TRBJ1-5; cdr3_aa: CASSEWDINAGPQHF; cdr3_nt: TGTGCCAGCAGTGAATGGGACATAAACGCTGGGCCCCAGCATTTT
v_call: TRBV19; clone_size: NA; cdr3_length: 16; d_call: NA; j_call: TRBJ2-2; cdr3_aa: CASSSSRGANTGELFF; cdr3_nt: TGTGCCAGTAGTTCCTCCAGGGGCGCGAACACCGGGGAGCTGTTTTTT
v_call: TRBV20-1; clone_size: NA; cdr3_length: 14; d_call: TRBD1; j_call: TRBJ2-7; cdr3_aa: CSASQDRGPYEQYF; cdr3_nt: TGCAGTGCTAGTCAGGACAGGGGGCCCTACGAGCAGTACTTC
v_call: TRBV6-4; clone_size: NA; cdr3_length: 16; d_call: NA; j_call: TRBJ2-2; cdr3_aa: CASSDGPVPGTGELFF; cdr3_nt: TGTGCCAGCAGTGACGGCCCGGTCCCGGGCACCGGGGAGCTGTTTTTT
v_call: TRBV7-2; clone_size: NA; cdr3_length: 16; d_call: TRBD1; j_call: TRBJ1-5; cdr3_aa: CASSLRQTGGNQPQHF; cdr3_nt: TGTGCCAGCAGCTTACGGCAGACAGGGGGCAATCAGCCCCAGCATTTT
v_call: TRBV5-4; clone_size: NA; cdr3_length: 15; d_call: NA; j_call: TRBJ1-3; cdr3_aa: CASSGRGRSGNTIYF; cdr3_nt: TGTGCCAGCAGCGGGCGGGGCCGCTCTGGAAACACCATATATTTT
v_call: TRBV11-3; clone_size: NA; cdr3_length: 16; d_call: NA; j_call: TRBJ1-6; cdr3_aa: CASSLDTNSYNSPLHF; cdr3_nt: TGTGCCAGCAGCTTAGACACTAACTCCTATAATTCACCCCTCCACTTT
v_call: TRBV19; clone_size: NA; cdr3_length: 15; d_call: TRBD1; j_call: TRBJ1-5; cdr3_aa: CASRGTGTYNQPQHF; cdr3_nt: TGTGCCAGTAGAGGGACAGGCACATACAATCAGCCCCAGCATTTT
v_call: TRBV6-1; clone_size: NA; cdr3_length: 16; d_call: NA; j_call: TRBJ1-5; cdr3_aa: CASSAREKGHYQPQHF; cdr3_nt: TGTGCCAGCAGTGCGAGGGAGAAGGGTCACTATCAGCCCCAGCATTTT
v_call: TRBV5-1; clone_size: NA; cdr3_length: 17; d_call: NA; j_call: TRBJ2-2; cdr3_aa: CASSFIQGSLNTGELFF; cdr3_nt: TGCGCCAGCAGCTTTATCCAGGGGAGTCTTAACACCGGGGAGCTGTTTTTT
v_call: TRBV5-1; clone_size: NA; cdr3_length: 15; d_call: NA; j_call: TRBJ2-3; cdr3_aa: CASSLPLSSTDTQYF; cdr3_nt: TGCGCCAGCAGCTTGCCCCTTAGTTCCACGGATACGCAGTATTTT
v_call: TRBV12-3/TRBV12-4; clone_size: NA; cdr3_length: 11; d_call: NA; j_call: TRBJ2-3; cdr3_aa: CASSLTDTQYF; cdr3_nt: TGTGCCAGCAGCCTCACAGATACGCAGTATTTT
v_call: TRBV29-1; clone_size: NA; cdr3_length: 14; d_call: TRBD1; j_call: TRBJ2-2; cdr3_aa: CSVIRTGNTGELFF; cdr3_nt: TGCAGCGTCATCCGGACAGGGAACACCGGGGAGCTGTTTTTT
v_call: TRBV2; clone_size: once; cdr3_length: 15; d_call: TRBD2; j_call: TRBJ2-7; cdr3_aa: CASNPSSGGASEQYF; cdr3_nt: TGTGCCAGCAACCCTTCTAGCGGGGGGGCTTCCGAGCAGTACTTC
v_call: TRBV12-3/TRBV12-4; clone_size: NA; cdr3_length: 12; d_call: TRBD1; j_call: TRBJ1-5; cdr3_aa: CASSTGQMAQHF; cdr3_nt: TGTGCCAGCAGTACGGGACAGATGGCCCAGCATTTT
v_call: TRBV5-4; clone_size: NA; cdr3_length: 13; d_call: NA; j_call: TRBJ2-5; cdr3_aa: CASSLGIVETQYF; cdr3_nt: TGTGCCAGCAGCTTGGGCATAGTAGAGACCCAGTACTTC
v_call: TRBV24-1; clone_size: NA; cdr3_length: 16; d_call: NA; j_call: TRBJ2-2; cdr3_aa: CATSLGGGANTGELFF; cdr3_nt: TGTGCCACCAGCCTCGGTGGCGGGGCCAACACCGGGGAGCTGTTTTTT
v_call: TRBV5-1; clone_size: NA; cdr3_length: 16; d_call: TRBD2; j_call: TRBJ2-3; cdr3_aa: CASSLFGGADADTQYF; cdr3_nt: TGCGCCAGCAGCTTGTTCGGGGGGGCCGACGCAGATACGCAGTATTTT
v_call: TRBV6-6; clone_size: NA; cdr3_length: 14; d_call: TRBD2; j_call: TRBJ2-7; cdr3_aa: CASSYSGGVHEQYF; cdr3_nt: TGTGCCAGCAGTTACTCGGGGGGGGTCCACGAGCAGTACTTC
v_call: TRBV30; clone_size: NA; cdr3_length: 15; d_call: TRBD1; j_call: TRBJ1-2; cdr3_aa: CAWRGDRGNNYGYTF; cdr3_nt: TGTGCCTGGAGGGGCGACAGGGGCAATAACTATGGCTACACCTTC
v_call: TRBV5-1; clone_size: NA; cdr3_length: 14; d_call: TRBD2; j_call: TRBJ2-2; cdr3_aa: CASLAGDSTGELFF; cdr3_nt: TGCGCCAGCCTAGCGGGGGATTCCACCGGGGAGCTGTTTTTT
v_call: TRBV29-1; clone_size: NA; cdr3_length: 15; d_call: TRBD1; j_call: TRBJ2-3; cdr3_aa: CSAMGQLTSTDTQYF; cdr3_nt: TGCAGCGCGATGGGACAGTTGACTAGCACAGATACGCAGTATTTT
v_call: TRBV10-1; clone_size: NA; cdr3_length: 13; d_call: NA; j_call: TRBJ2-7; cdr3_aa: CASSEIGDYEQYF; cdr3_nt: TGCGCCAGCAGTGAGATCGGTGACTACGAGCAGTACTTC
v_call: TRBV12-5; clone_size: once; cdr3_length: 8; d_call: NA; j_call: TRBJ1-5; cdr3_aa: CFYQPQHF; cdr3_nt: TGTTTCTATCAGCCCCAGCATTTT
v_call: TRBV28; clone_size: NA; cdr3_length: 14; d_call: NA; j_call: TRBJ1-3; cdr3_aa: CASSLRGSGNTIYF; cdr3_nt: TGTGCCAGCAGTTTAAGGGGATCTGGAAACACCATATATTTT
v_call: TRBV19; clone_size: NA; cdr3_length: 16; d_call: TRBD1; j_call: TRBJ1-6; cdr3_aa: CASTDIPTGIGSPLHF; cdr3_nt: TGTGCCAGTACCGATATCCCGACAGGGATCGGTTCACCCCTCCACTTT
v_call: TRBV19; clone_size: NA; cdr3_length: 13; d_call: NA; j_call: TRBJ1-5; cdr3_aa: CASSITGNQPQHF; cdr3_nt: TGTGCCAGTAGTATAACAGGTAATCAGCCCCAGCATTTT
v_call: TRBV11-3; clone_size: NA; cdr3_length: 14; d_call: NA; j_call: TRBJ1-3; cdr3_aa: CASSQGGYGNTIYF; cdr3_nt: TGTGCCAGCAGCCAAGGAGGGTACGGAAACACCATATATTTT
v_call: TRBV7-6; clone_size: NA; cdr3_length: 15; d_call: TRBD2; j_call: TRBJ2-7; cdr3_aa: CASSLGSSGSYEQYF; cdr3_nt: TGTGCCAGCAGCTTGGGGTCCAGCGGGAGTTACGAGCAGTACTTC
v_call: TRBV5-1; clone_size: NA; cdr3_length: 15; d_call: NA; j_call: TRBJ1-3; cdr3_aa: CASSLDPGVGNTIYF; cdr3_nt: TGCGCCAGCAGCTTGGACCCCGGGGTTGGAAACACCATATATTTT
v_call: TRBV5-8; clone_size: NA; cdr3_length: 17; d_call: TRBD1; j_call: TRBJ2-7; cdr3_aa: CASSLIGGRDRTYEQYF; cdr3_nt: TGTGCCAGCAGCTTGATAGGCGGGCGGGACAGGACCTACGAGCAGTACTTC
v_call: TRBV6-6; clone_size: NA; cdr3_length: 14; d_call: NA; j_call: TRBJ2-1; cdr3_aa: CATSRGGSYNEQFF; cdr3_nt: TGTGCCACCAGCAGGGGAGGGTCCTACAATGAGCAGTTCTTC
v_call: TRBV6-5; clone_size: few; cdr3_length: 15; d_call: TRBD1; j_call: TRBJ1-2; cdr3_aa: CASTPLWDRDPGYTF; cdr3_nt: TGTGCCAGCACCCCCCTGTGGGACAGGGATCCTGGCTACACCTTC
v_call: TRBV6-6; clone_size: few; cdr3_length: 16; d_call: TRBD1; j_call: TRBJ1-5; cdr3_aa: CASSSGTRGRVQPQHF; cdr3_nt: TGTGCCAGCAGTTCCGGAACGAGGGGGCGGGTTCAGCCCCAGCATTTT
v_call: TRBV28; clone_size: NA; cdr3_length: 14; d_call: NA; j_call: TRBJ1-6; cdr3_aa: CASSLQGRNSPLHF; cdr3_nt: TGTGCCAGCAGCCTCCAGGGGCGAAATTCACCCCTCCACTTT
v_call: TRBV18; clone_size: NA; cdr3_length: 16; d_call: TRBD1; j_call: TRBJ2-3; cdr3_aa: CASSPLGTGSTDTQYF; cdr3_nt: TGTGCCAGCTCACCCCTCGGGACAGGGAGCACAGATACGCAGTATTTT
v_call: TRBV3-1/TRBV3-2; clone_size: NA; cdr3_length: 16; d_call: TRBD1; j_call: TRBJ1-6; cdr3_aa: CASSQQGATYNSPLHF; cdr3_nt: TGTGCCAGCAGCCAACAGGGGGCCACCTATAATTCACCCCTCCACTTT
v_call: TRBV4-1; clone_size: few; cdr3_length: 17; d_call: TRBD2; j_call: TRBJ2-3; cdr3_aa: CASRRGGLAGNTDTQYF; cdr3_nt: TGCGCCAGCAGGAGGGGCGGACTAGCGGGGAATACAGATACGCAGTATTTT
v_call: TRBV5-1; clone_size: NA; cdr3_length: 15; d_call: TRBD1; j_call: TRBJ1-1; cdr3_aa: CASSSGGTVNTEAFF; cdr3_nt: TGCGCCAGCAGCTCGGGAGGGACAGTCAACACTGAAGCTTTCTTT
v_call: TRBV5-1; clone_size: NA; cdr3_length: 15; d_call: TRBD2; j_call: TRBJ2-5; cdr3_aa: CASRPGLAGQETQYF; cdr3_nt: TGCGCCAGCAGACCGGGACTAGCGGGACAAGAGACCCAGTACTTC
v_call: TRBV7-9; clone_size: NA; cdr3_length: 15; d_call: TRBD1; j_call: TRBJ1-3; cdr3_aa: CASSLGTGSGNTIYF; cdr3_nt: TGTGCCAGCAGCTTAGGGACAGGGAGTGGAAACACCATATATTTT
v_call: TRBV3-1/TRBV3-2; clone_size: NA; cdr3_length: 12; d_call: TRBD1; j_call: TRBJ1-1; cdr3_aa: CASSHGTGEAFF; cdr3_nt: TGTGCCAGCAGCCACGGGACAGGGGAAGCTTTCTTT
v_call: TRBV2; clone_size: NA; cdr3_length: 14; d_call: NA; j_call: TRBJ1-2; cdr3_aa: CASIYTGANYGYTF; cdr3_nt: TGTGCCAGCATTTATACAGGAGCTAACTATGGCTACACCTTC
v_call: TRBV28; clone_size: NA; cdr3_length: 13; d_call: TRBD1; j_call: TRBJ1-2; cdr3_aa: CASTSGTGGLRDF; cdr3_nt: TGTGCCAGCACCTCCGGGACAGGAGGCTTGCGGGACTTC
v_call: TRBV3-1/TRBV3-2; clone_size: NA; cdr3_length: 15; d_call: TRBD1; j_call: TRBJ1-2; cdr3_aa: CASRYGQGGNYGYTF; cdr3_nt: TGTGCCAGCAGATACGGACAGGGGGGAAACTATGGCTACACCTTC